This T cell receptor (beta chain) was sequenced during a study of T cell repertoires in cytomegalovirus infection. TCRdb recomputed calls from the reads with MiXCR, one row per CDR3 protein. Of about 300,000 distinct CDR3 sequences in the sample, 9.6% are singletons; the top ten hold approximately 2.3%. Between the trimmed V and J ends, which lost 1 base and 7 bases, there was a span of 7 bases. Germline CDR1 is SGHVS and CDR2 is FNYEAQ. This CDR3 spans 13 amino acids. Ten or more counts support this clonotype. No antigen is known for it. Study findings and constraints: There were HLA-C-restricted CMV-specific TCR beta clonotypes dominating the ex vivo response.

Material: PBMCs. The receptor's source is a human donor in good health (CMV status not recorded). Some clones in this sample may be carry-over from other donors' samples. The J gene is TRBJ1-4, the V gene TRBV7-6; no reliable D call. The CDR3 here is CASSLGSVEKLFF. The CDR3 nucleotides are TGTGCCAGCAGCTTAGGATCCGTTGAAAAACTGTTTTTT.